This T cell receptor beta chain was observed in a study of CD8 T cells in Susac syndrome. The CDR3 is 16 amino acids. Per germline, CDR1 SEHNR and CDR2 FQNEAQ (reference sequence). Trimming removed 5 bases from V and 1 base from J, with 15 bases in between. Roughly 0.45 to 1 ug RNA was reverse transcribed with random hexamers. A single record per CDR3 protein comes from TCRdb applying MiXCR to the immunoSEQ multiplex PCR reads. The table includes under 300,000 distinct CDR3 sequences, 90% to 97% detected once. The chain is built from TRBV7-9 and TRBJ2-1; D gene ambiguous. Sequenced sample: CD4+ T cells from PBMCs. The TCR comes from a human donor with Susac syndrome. CDR3: CASSPVRGPSYNEQFF. In nucleotides, the CDR3 is TGTGCCAGCAGCCCAGTTCGTGGACCATCCTACAATGAGCAGTTCTTC.